What follows is one TCR beta chain and its context. Its target is unknown. The CDR3 totals 22 residues. Measured with immunoSEQ multiplex PCR; TCRdb has only the in-frame clones, and not every one. This sample yields 300,000 to 400,000 clones, of which 92% are seen a single time; about 3.9% belongs to the top ten. This sample is part of a study of Ad26.COV2.S vaccination and SARS-CoV-2 variants. General study findings and limits: Spike-specific responses of CD8+ and CD4+ T cells were reported to display substantial breadth after vaccination.

The sample consisted of peripheral blood, taken after recovery from COVID-19. The source of this sequence is a human donor who had recovered from COVID-19. The rearrangement uses TRBV21-1 and TRBJ1-6. TRBV21-1 is designated a pseudogene. This CDR3 reads CASSKEGSESLGRTENNSPIHF. CDR3 in DNA: TGTGCCAGCAGCAAAGAAGGTTCGGAGAGCTTAGGACGCACCGAAAATAATTCACCCATCCACTTT.